The rows below give T cell receptor beta chains drawn from one sample of a study of radiation and T cells in renal cell carcinoma. The protocol was immunoSEQ multiplex PCR, while the TCRdb copy is restricted to in-frame clones and leaves out a portion. The sample holds about 15,000 clones, around three fifths seen once. The material was tumor tissue, obtained from a patient whose treatment included radiotherapy and nephrectomy. Receptors originate from a woman between 65 and 79 years old with renal cell carcinoma. Both conserved end residues are part of each CDR3. A D gene is named only where the DNA matches it firmly. Clone size appears in some rows only: once, few, many, or a class for an expanded clone.

j_gene: TRBJ1-2; v_gene: TRBV5-6; abundance: once; d_gene: TRBD1; CDR3nt: TGTGCCAGCAGCTTGGGAGGGGGCGTCTATGGCTACACCTTC; CDR3aa: CASSLGGGVYGYTF
j_gene: TRBJ2-7; v_gene: TRBV9; abundance: .; d_gene: TRBD2; CDR3nt: TGTGCCAGCAGCGTAGGTAGCGGGAGCTCCTACGAGCAGTACTTC; CDR3aa: CASSVGSGSSYEQYF
j_gene: TRBJ1-1; v_gene: TRBV11-2; abundance: few; d_gene: .; CDR3nt: TGTGCCAGCAGCTTATCGTCAGCGAACACTGAAGCTTTCTTT; CDR3aa: CASSLSSANTEAFF
j_gene: TRBJ2-7; v_gene: TRBV27; abundance: .; d_gene: .; CDR3nt: TGTGCCAGCAGTCCCCAGGATAGCTCCTACGAGCAGTACTTC; CDR3aa: CASSPQDSSYEQYF
j_gene: TRBJ1-3; v_gene: TRBV5-5; abundance: few; d_gene: .; CDR3nt: TGTGCCAGCAGCACCGAGGGTTACTCTGGAAACACCATATATTTT; CDR3aa: CASSTEGYSGNTIYF
j_gene: TRBJ2-7; v_gene: TRBV2; abundance: .; d_gene: .; CDR3nt: TGTGCCTCGACCGTGCGCGAAAGGGCTTATGAGCAGTACTTC; CDR3aa: CASTVRERAYEQYF
j_gene: TRBJ2-1; v_gene: TRBV7-9; abundance: .; d_gene: TRBD2; CDR3nt: TGTGCCAGCAGCCAGACTAGCGGAGATATGGAGTTCTTC; CDR3aa: CASSQTSGDMEFF
j_gene: TRBJ2-2; v_gene: TRBV27; abundance: few; d_gene: .; CDR3nt: TGTGCCAGCAGTCCAAACAGGGACGCCGGGGAGCTGTTTTTT; CDR3aa: CASSPNRDAGELFF
j_gene: TRBJ1-6; v_gene: TRBV18; abundance: .; d_gene: .; CDR3nt: TGTGCCAGCTCACCACGGGCCTCACAAGGGGATTCACCCCTCCACTTT; CDR3aa: CASSPRASQGDSPLHF
j_gene: TRBJ2-3; v_gene: TRBV5-6; abundance: .; d_gene: TRBD2; CDR3nt: TGTGCCAGCAGCTTTTTAGCGGGAGGATACACAGATACGCAGTATTTT; CDR3aa: CASSFLAGGYTDTQYF
j_gene: TRBJ2-3; v_gene: TRBV30; abundance: .; d_gene: TRBD2; CDR3nt: TGTGCCTGGGCTAGCGGGAGTGGATCAGATACGCAGTATTTT; CDR3aa: CAWASGSGSDTQYF
j_gene: TRBJ1-2; v_gene: TRBV5-1; abundance: .; d_gene: .; CDR3nt: TGCGCCAGCTCCCTTGGGGTGGAGGGCTACACCTTC; CDR3aa: CASSLGVEGYTF
j_gene: TRBJ1-2; v_gene: TRBV7-9; abundance: .; d_gene: TRBD1; CDR3nt: TGTGCCAGCAGCAAACAAGGGGGCTCGGATGGCTACACCTTC; CDR3aa: CASSKQGGSDGYTF
j_gene: TRBJ2-7; v_gene: TRBV28; abundance: .; d_gene: .; CDR3nt: TGTGCCAGCAGCCATGACAGCTACGAGCAGTACTTC; CDR3aa: CASSHDSYEQYF
j_gene: TRBJ1-4; v_gene: TRBV5-1; abundance: once; d_gene: TRBD1; CDR3nt: TGCGCCAGCAGCTTCGGCTTTCAAGGACAGGATAATGAAAAACTGTTTTTT; CDR3aa: CASSFGFQGQDNEKLFF
j_gene: TRBJ2-5; v_gene: TRBV5-1; abundance: .; d_gene: TRBD2; CDR3nt: TGCGCCAGCAGCAGGAGCGGGAGGGCCAGGGAGACCCAGTACTTC; CDR3aa: CASSRSGRARETQYF
j_gene: TRBJ2-1; v_gene: TRBV7-9; abundance: few; d_gene: .; CDR3nt: TGTGCCAGCAGCTTAGACGGCGCCTATGAGCAGTTCTTC; CDR3aa: CASSLDGAYEQFF
j_gene: TRBJ1-3; v_gene: TRBV25-1; abundance: once; d_gene: .; CDR3nt: TGTGCCAGCAGTGATGAGAGCTCTGGAAACACCATATATTTT; CDR3aa: CASSDESSGNTIYF